A selection of T cell receptor beta chains follows, all from one sample in a study of T cell repertoires in cytomegalovirus infection. Their target antigens are unknown. TCRdb re-analysed the reads in MiXCR, keeping a single row per CDR3 protein. The sample has a few hundred thousand distinct CDR3 sequences; roughly 43% are singletons. The input for sequencing was cultured PBMCs, taken from culture after CMV antigen stimulation. The receptors come from a human donor in good health (CMV status not recorded). Some clones in this sample may be carry-over from other donors' samples. The CDR3 runs from the conserved cysteine through the conserved F or W. A D gene is named only where the DNA matches it firmly. A clone size is listed for some rows: how often the clone was seen (once, few, many), or a class if it is expanded.

cdr3_length	v_call	d_call	j_call	clone_size	cdr3_nt	cdr3_aa
15	TRBV27	NA	TRBJ2-5	few	TGTGCCAGCAGTTTAACCCCCGGAGGGTACGAGACCCAGTACTTC	CASSLTPGGYETQYF
13	TRBV5-4	NA	TRBJ2-2	few	TGTGCCAGCAGCCGACAGGCCTCCGGGGAGCTGTTTTTT	CASSRQASGELFF
14	TRBV12-3/TRBV12-4	TRBD1	TRBJ2-2	NA	TGTGCCAGCACCTGGACAGGGAACACCGGGGAGCTGTTTTTT	CASTWTGNTGELFF
15	TRBV7-2	NA	TRBJ1-1	many	TGTGCCAGCAGAAAGACAGCCCAAATGAACACTGAAGCTTTCTTT	CASRKTAQMNTEAFF
12	TRBV20-1	NA	TRBJ2-3	NA	TGCAGTGCTAGGACTCAGCTGGATACGCAGTATTTT	CSARTQLDTQYF
15	TRBV6-5	TRBD1	TRBJ1-5	NA	TGTGCCAGCAGTGATGAGGCAGGGGGCGACCAGCCCCAGCATTTT	CASSDEAGGDQPQHF
15	TRBV7-2	NA	TRBJ1-3	few	TGTGCCAGCAGCTTATCGGGGAGCTCTGGAAACACCATATATTTT	CASSLSGSSGNTIYF
15	TRBV15	NA	TRBJ2-1	NA	TGTGCCACCAGCAGAGAGGGCGGTCCGGGGAATGAGCAGTTCTTC	CATSREGGPGNEQFF
16	TRBV4-3	NA	TRBJ1-4	NA	TGCGCCAGCAGCCAGGGGACGGTTGCAACTAATGAAAAACTGTTTTTT	CASSQGTVATNEKLFF
13	TRBV20-1	NA	TRBJ1-2	NA	TGCAGTGCTAGTGACCCCCGGACAGATGGCTACACCTTC	CSASDPRTDGYTF
14	TRBV6-6	NA	TRBJ2-7	few	TGTGCCAGCAGTCAACGGCGGTGGTCCTACGAGCAGTACTTC	CASSQRRWSYEQYF
12	TRBV7-1	NA	TRBJ1-1	NA	TGTGCCAGCAGCCCCAGGGCCTCTGAAGCTTTCTTT	CASSPRASEAFF
15	TRBV28	TRBD1	TRBJ2-3	NA	TGTGCCAGCGGTTGGGACAGGGGAAGCACAGATACGCAGTATTTT	CASGWDRGSTDTQYF
15	TRBV5-1	NA	TRBJ1-1	NA	TGCGCCAGCAGCTTGGTAGGCACCATGAACACTGAAGCTTTCTTT	CASSLVGTMNTEAFF
12	TRBV14	NA	TRBJ2-7	once	TGTGCCAGCGCCCAGAGCCGGTCCGAGCAGTACTTC	CASAQSRSEQYF
14	TRBV7-2	NA	TRBJ1-3	many	TGTGCCAGCAGGTCGGGGGCCGACGGCAACACCATATATTTT	CASRSGADGNTIYF
14	TRBV7-6	NA	TRBJ1-5	NA	TGTGCCAGCAGCTTAACGACAGGAGACGAGCCCCAGCATTTT	CASSLTTGDEPQHF
13	TRBV29-1	NA	TRBJ2-5	NA	TGCAGCGTTGATGGAAAGGGAGACGAGACCCAGTACTTC	CSVDGKGDETQYF
12	TRBV7-2	NA	TRBJ2-2	few	TGTGCCAGCAGCCAACGGGGCGGGGAGCTGTTTTTT	CASSQRGGELFF
13	TRBV6-2/TRBV6-3	TRBD1	TRBJ2-7	NA	TGTGCCAGCAGTCGACAGGGCGTGTACGAGCAGTACTTC	CASSRQGVYEQYF
15	TRBV20-1	NA	TRBJ1-1	NA	TGCAGTGCTAGAGACCCTACGGGGTTGTACACTGAAGCTTTCTTT	CSARDPTGLYTEAFF
19	TRBV27	TRBD2	TRBJ2-7	NA	TGTGCCAGCCTAGCTACCGGACTAGCGGGGGCCTTCAACTCCTACGAGCAGTACTTC	CASLATGLAGAFNSYEQYF
14	TRBV7-9	TRBD1	TRBJ1-1	few	TGTGCCAGCAGCTTAGCGGGACAGGGGACTGAAGCTTTCTTT	CASSLAGQGTEAFF
17	TRBV7-2	TRBD2	TRBJ2-5	few	TGTGCCAGCAGCACTGTAGCGGGAGGGCCGCCCGGAGAGACCCAGTACTTC	CASSTVAGGPPGETQYF
12	TRBV7-9	NA	TRBJ1-5	many	TGTGCCAGCAGCTTTACAGGGCAGCCCCAGCATTTT	CASSFTGQPQHF
14	TRBV11-2	NA	TRBJ2-5	NA	TGTGCCAGCAGCTTACAGGGAGTTTTTGAGACCCAGTACTTC	CASSLQGVFETQYF
14	TRBV20-1	NA	TRBJ2-2	NA	TGCAGTGCTAGTCGATCAGGTTCCACCGGGGAGCTGTTTTTT	CSASRSGSTGELFF
12	TRBV7-9	NA	TRBJ2-7	NA	TGTGCCAGCAGCTTACTTCCCCAGGAGCAGTACTTC	CASSLLPQEQYF
13	TRBV12-3/TRBV12-4	TRBD1	TRBJ2-5	NA	TGTGCCAGCAGCCCACAGGGGACGGAGACCCAGTACTTC	CASSPQGTETQYF
16	TRBV4-2	TRBD2	TRBJ2-5	NA	TGTGCCAGCAGCCAAGACCTAGCGGGGGACCAAGAGACCCAGTACTTC	CASSQDLAGDQETQYF
14	TRBV24-1	NA	TRBJ2-3	NA	TGTGCCACCAGCGGGTTGGGACGCACAGATACGCAGTATTTT	CATSGLGRTDTQYF
16	TRBV20-1	TRBD2	TRBJ2-1	NA	TGCAGTGCTAGTACTCAACTAGCGGGGACCTACAATGAGCAGTTCTTC	CSASTQLAGTYNEQFF
17	TRBV20-1	NA	TRBJ1-1	NA	TGCAGTGCTAGAGCCGCCGGGGTCGTAGGTATAAACACTGAAGCTTTCTTT	CSARAAGVVGINTEAFF
15	TRBV20-1	NA	TRBJ1-6	NA	TGCAGTGCTAGGCCGTCTGGGCCAACGGATTCACCCCTCCACTTT	CSARPSGPTDSPLHF
14	TRBV5-6	NA	TRBJ2-5	once	TGTGCCAGCAGCCAACGAACAGCCCAAGAGACCCAGTACTTC	CASSQRTAQETQYF
17	TRBV7-2	TRBD1	TRBJ2-2	many	TGTGCCAGCAGCTTATGGGGACAGGGGGCGAACACCGGGGAGCTGTTTTTT	CASSLWGQGANTGELFF
11	TRBV20-1	NA	TRBJ2-7	NA	TGCAGTGGAAGGGCGGCCTACGAGCAGTACTTC	CSGRAAYEQYF
17	TRBV6-2/TRBV6-3	TRBD1	TRBJ2-7	NA	TGTGCCAGCAGTTACTCCTACAGGGGGCCGAGCTCCTACGAGCAGTACTTC	CASSYSYRGPSSYEQYF
16	TRBV7-8	TRBD2	TRBJ2-3	NA	TGTGCCAGCAGCTTAAAAGCGGGGGGGCGGGGAGATACGCAGTATTTT	CASSLKAGGRGDTQYF
13	TRBV29-1	NA	TRBJ2-1	NA	TGCAGCGCCAGCGGTTACCCCTACAATGAGCAGTTCTTC	CSASGYPYNEQFF
15	TRBV12-3/TRBV12-4	NA	TRBJ2-1	few	TGTGCCAGCAGTTTAAGGGGGGACTGGAACAATGAGCAGTTCTTC	CASSLRGDWNNEQFF
15	TRBV6-2/TRBV6-3	TRBD2	TRBJ2-3	NA	TGTGCCAGCAGTCGACTAGCGGGGGGTATTGATACGCAGTATTTT	CASSRLAGGIDTQYF